The sequence of this T cell receptor beta chain was determined in a study of identical twins. CDR1 and CDR2 (germline): MGHDK, SYGVNS. The CDR3 has 16 amino acids. With V trimmed by 5 bases and J by 5 bases, 8 bases remained unmatched. Template switching, a step in the protocol, added a universal primer site, and cDNA carried unique molecular identifiers. TCRdb fed the 5' RACE reads into MiXCR, producing one record per CDR3 protein. The data show about 190,000 distinct CDR3 sequences, around 15% seen once. This sample was shared with a second study, whose subject was T cells expressing NK-cell markers.

Sequencing used CD8+ T cells sorted from blood. This TCR was sampled from a woman aged 18-35 years in good health. The chain links TRBV25-1 to TRBJ2-1; TRBD2 aligns across 11 bases. CDR3 in amino acids: CASSPLTSGNNNEQFF. The CDR3 DNA reads TGTGCCAGCAGTCCCCTGACTAGCGGGAATAACAATGAGCAGTTCTTC.